These T cell receptor beta chains were read from a single sample in a study of shared clonotypes between healthy human individuals. Some clones are missing from TCRdb's copy, which holds only in-frame ones; the method was immunoSEQ multiplex PCR. The sample shows roughly 380,000 clones, about 97% of them seen only once. Sequencing was carried out using memory CD8+ T cells sorted from blood. The receptors here all came from a man under 40 in good health. CDR3s include the opening cysteine and the closing phenylalanine or tryptophan. The D gene is left open where the match is weak. Rows give clone size only sometimes, using once, few, many, or a class for an expanded clone.

D: -; J: TRBJ2-4; size: -; V: TRBV4-1; CDR3: CASSQGLGKGIQYF; DNA: TGCGCCAGCAGCCAAGGCCTAGGAAAGGGCATTCAGTACTTC
D: TRBD1; J: TRBJ1-1; size: -; V: TRBV6-5; CDR3: CASSRDRMNTEAFF; DNA: TGTGCCAGCAGTAGGGACAGGATGAACACTGAAGCTTTCTTT
D: -; J: TRBJ2-1; size: -; V: TRBV30; CDR3: CAWSVFWSRGQFF; DNA: TGTGCCTGGAGTGTATTCTGGTCGCGCGGGCAGTTCTTC
D: -; J: TRBJ2-5; size: -; V: TRBV18; CDR3: CASSKQETQYF; DNA: TGTGCCAGCTCTAAGCAAGAGACCCAGTACTTC
D: TRBD2; J: TRBJ2-4; size: -; V: TRBV6-1; CDR3: CASSEHGLAGAGAKNIQYF; DNA: TGTGCCAGCAGTGAACATGGGCTAGCGGGAGCAGGAGCCAAAAACATTCAGTACTTC
D: TRBD1; J: TRBJ1-4; size: -; V: TRBV7-9; CDR3: CASSLNRGDEKLFF; DNA: TGTGCCAGCAGCCTTAACAGGGGGGACGAAAAACTGTTTTTT
D: -; J: TRBJ1-4; size: -; V: TRBV23-1; CDR3: CASSRVTDIRYEKLFF; DNA: TGCGCCAGCAGTCGGGTCACTGATATACGCTATGAAAAACTGTTTTTT
D: TRBD2; J: TRBJ2-5; size: once; V: TRBV7-2; CDR3: CATLAGGHQETQYF; DNA: TGTGCCACCCTAGCGGGAGGTCACCAAGAGACCCAGTACTTC
D: TRBD2; J: TRBJ2-2; size: -; V: TRBV29-1; CDR3: CSVVLADTNTGELFF; DNA: TGCAGCGTTGTCCTAGCGGATACGAACACCGGGGAGCTGTTTTTT
D: -; J: TRBJ1-1; size: -; V: TRBV5-6; CDR3: CASSPPDSNTEAFF; DNA: TGTGCCAGCAGCCCACCGGACTCGAACACTGAAGCTTTCTTT
D: TRBD1; J: TRBJ2-7; size: -; V: TRBV30; CDR3: CAWSTTGGEQYF; DNA: TGTGCCTGGAGCACGACAGGGGGCGAGCAGTACTTC
D: TRBD1; J: TRBJ1-5; size: -; V: TRBV6-5; CDR3: CASSLVGGSNQPQHF; DNA: TGTGCCAGCAGTTTGGTAGGGGGCAGCAATCAGCCCCAGCATTTT
D: -; J: TRBJ1-4; size: -; V: TRBV27; CDR3: CASSLWGVREKLFF; DNA: TGTGCCAGCAGTTTATGGGGGGTGAGGGAAAAACTGTTTTTT
D: -; J: TRBJ2-4; size: once; V: TRBV5-1; CDR3: CASSLQGGLAKNIQYF; DNA: TGCGCCAGCAGCTTACAAGGAGGTCTGGCCAAAAACATTCAGTACTTC
D: TRBD1; J: TRBJ2-5; size: once; V: TRBV6-1; CDR3: CASSLGQATQYF; DNA: TGTGCCAGCAGCCTCGGACAGGCGACCCAGTACTTC
D: -; J: TRBJ2-1; size: -; V: TRBV10-3; CDR3: CAIRGLKANEQFF; DNA: TGTGCCATCAGGGGCCTAAAGGCCAATGAGCAGTTCTTC
D: -; J: TRBJ1-2; size: -; V: TRBV28; CDR3: CASSPYREGYGYTF; DNA: TGTGCCAGCAGTCCGTACAGGGAGGGATATGGCTACACCTTC